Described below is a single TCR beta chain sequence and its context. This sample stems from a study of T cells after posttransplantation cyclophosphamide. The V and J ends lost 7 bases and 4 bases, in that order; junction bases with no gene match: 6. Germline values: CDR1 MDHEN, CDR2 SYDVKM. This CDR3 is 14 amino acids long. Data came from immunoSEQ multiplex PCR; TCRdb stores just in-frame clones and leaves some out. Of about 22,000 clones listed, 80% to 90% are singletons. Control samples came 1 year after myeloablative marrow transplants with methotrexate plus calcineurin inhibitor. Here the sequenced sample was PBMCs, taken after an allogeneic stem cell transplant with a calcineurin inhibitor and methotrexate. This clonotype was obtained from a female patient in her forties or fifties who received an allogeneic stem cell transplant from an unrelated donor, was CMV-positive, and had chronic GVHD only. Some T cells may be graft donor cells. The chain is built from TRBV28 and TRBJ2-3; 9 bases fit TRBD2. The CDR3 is CASKAGGVSDTQYF. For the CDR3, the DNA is TGTGCCAGCAAGGCGGGAGGGGTATCAGATACGCAGTATTTT.